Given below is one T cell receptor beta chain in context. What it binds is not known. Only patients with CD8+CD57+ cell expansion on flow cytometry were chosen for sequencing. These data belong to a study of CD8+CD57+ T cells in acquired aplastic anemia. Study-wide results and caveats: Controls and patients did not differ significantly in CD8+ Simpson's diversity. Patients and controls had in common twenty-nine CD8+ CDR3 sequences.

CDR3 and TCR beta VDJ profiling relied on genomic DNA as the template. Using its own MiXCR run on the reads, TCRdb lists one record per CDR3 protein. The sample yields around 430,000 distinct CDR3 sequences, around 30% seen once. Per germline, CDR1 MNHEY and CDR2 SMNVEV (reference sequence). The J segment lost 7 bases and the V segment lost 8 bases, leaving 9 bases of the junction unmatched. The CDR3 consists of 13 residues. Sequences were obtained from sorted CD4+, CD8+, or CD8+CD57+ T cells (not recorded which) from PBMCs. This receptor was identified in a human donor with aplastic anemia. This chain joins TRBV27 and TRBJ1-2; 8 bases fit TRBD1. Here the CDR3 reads CASGDRSRVGYTF. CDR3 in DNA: TGTGCCAGCGGGGACAGGTCGAGGGTTGGCTACACCTTC.